A single sample gave rise to the 7 T cell receptor beta chains below, sequenced in a study of blood T cell repertoires in COVID-19. TCRdb's table, derived via immunoSEQ multiplex PCR, lists solely in-frame clones and lacks some. The sample yields 200,000 to 250,000 clones, 70% to 85% seen once. Sequencing was done on a sample of PBMCs or T cells enriched from blood (not recorded which). The receptors were gathered from a woman aged 40 to 50 with acute COVID-19.

This clone was observed many times. J is TRBJ2-2 and V is TRBV11-2; no clear D gene. Germline assignment: CDR1 SGHAT and CDR2 FQNNGV. This CDR3 has 17 amino acids. The V end lost 2 bases, the J end lost 2 bases, and 15 bases lay between the germline ends. The chain's CDR3 is CASSLRALRLNTGELFF. The DNA for the CDR3 is TGTGCCAGCAGCTTACGAGCTTTGAGGTTAAACACCGGGGAGCTGTTTTTT.

A single count supports this clone. The rearrangement uses TRBV4-3 and TRBJ2-3, with D possibly matching TRBD2 (5 bases). Germline CDR1 reads LGHNA; CDR2 reads YSLEER. Trimming pared 0 bases from V and 5 bases from J, leaving 21 bases between. The CDR3 has 18 residues. In DNA form, the CDR3 reads TGCGCCAGCAGCCAAGAGAGGTTTGGTAGCGCGGGTGGAGATACGCAGTATTTT. This codes for CASSQERFGSAGGDTQYF.

The chain employs TRBV19 and TRBJ1-2; 9 nucleotides line up with TRBD1. There are 15 residues in the CDR3. Germline V gene sequence: CDR1 LNHDA, CDR2 SQIVND (reference sequence). Germline trimming cut 6 bases from V and 6 bases from J; bases unmatched to any gene: 11. This CDR3 reads CASRGTPGQGHGYTF. The CDR3 nucleotides are TGTGCCAGTAGGGGCACCCCGGGACAGGGCCATGGCTACACCTTC.

Only one count was recorded for this clone. The genes are TRBV20-1 and TRBJ1-1, with D uncertain. V shed 6 bases and J shed 4 bases, with 9 bases lying between them. The CDR3 contains 11 residues. The germline V gene encodes CDR1 DFQATT and CDR2 SNEGSKA (reference sequence). The CDR3 spells CSATWSTEAFF. CDR3 nucleotide sequence: TGCAGTGCCACTTGGAGCACTGAAGCTTTCTTT.

The chain combines TRBV29-1 with TRBJ1-1; 7 bases agree with TRBD1. There are 13 residues in the CDR3. CDR1 SQVTM and CDR2 ANQGSEA come from the germline V gene. V was clipped by 7 bases and J by 1 base; unmatched bases: 6. CDR3 DNA sequence: TGCAGCGGTTACAGGGGCTCGAACACTGAAGCTTTCTTT. As protein: CSGYRGSNTEAFF.

The rearrangement joins TRBV7-8 to TRBJ2-5; D is uncertain. The CDR3 is 12 amino acids. The V end was cut by 1 base, the J end by 5 bases, with 5 bases between. Germline loops: CDR1 SGHVS, CDR2 FQNEAQ. This CDR3 reads CASSLVVETQYF. CDR3 coding DNA: TGTGCCAGCAGCTTAGTAGTCGAGACCCAGTACTTC.

The CDR3 DNA sequence: TGTGCCAGCAGCCGTGGCGAAAAACTGTTTTTT. Translated: CASSRGEKLFF. The V call is TRBV11-2, the J call TRBJ1-4; D is unclear. From germline, CDR1 is SGHAT and CDR2 FQNNGV. CDR3 length: 11 residues. V was shortened by 5 bases and J by 8 bases, with 6 bases between the two germline ends.